The present T cell receptor beta chain was sequenced within a study of blood T cells in healthy people across ages. Each sample gave at least 6 million isolated PBMCs. As to this clonotype: Its antigen is currently unknown.

The second PCR ran roughly 6 to 12 cycles with a sample-barcoded 5' primer and J-beta primers. MiXCR, run by TCRdb on the 5' RACE reads, gives a single entry per CDR3 protein. The sample has 540,000 or so distinct CDR3 sequences, less than 25% seen once; the top ten hold less than 9%. Study-level results: Changes seen in expanded clonotypes were possibly confounded by donor CMV status left unknown.

These sequences were also reported in another study, on T cells of mothers and their children. As reported in that work: Sequencing returned over 9 million TCR beta CDR3 reads per mother and about 3 million per child. Mothers and children who were related shared slightly more overlap than unrelated pairs, but not significantly more.

Specimen: blood. This clonotype originated in a boy between 10 and 17 years old in good health.

The CDR3 sequence: CASSFQRGVLETQYF. The CDR3 coding sequence is TGTGCCAGCAGCTTCCAGCGGGGGGTATTGGAGACCCAGTACTTC. The chain uses TRBV7-9 and TRBJ2-5; 9 bases agree with TRBD2. The V and J ends lost 3 bases and 5 bases, in that order; junction bases with no gene match: 7. CDR3 length equals 15 residues. CDR1 and CDR2 (germline): SEHNR, FQNEAQ (reference sequence).